The T cell receptor beta chain described here comes from a study of CD8+CD57+ T cells in acquired aplastic anemia. Study in general: Mean yield of DNA from sorted CD4+ and CD8+ cells was 2.5 to 4 ug. Study results and limitations: The same twenty-nine CD8+ CDR3 sequences occurred in patients and in controls.

For CDR3 and TCR beta VDJ profiling, genomic DNA was the template used. TCRdb re-derived calls from the reads in MiXCR, one entry per CDR3 protein. The repertoire holds 150,000 or so distinct CDR3 sequences, with about 50% as singletons. CD8+CD57+ cell expansion, shown by flow cytometry, had occurred in the patients selected for sequencing. Every patient was diagnosed with severe acquired aplastic anemia. The V and J ends lost 0 bases and 8 bases respectively, with 5 bases between them. This CDR3 comprises 11 residues. Germline assignment: CDR1 SGDLS and CDR2 YYNGEE. Notes on this clonotype: Its target is not known.

Sequencing used sorted CD4+, CD8+, or CD8+CD57+ T cells (not recorded which) from PBMCs. The rearrangement joins TRBV9 to TRBJ1-2; D unresolved. The source of this sequence is a human donor with aplastic anemia. This CDR3 reads CASSVGEGYTF. In DNA form, the CDR3 reads TGTGCCAGCAGCGTAGGTGAGGGCTACACCTTC.